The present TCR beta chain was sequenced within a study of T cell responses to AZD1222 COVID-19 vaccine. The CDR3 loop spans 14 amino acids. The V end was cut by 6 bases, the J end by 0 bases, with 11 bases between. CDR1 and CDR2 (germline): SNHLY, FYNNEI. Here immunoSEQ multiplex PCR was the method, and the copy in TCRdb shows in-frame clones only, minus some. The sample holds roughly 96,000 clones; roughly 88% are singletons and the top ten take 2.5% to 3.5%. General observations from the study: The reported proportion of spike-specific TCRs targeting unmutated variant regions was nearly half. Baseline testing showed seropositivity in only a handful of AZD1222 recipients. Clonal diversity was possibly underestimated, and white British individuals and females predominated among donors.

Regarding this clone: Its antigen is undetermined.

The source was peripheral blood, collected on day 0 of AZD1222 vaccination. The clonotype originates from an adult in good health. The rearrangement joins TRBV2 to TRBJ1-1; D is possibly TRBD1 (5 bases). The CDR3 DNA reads TGTGCCAGCAGAACCGGGACCATGAACACTGAAGCTTTCTTT. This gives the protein CASRTGTMNTEAFF. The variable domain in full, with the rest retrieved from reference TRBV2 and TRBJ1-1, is EPEVTQTPSHQVTQMGQEVILRCVPISNHLYFYWYRQILGQKVEFLVSFYNNEISEKSEIFDDQFSVERPDGSNFTLKIRSTKLEDSAMYFCASRTGTMNTEAFFGQGTRLTVV.